These 16 T cell receptor beta chains were all obtained from the same sample, sequenced in a study of OX40 agonist ivuxolimab in advanced cancers. Only in-frame clones appear in the TCRdb table, and some are missing; sequencing was by immunoSEQ multiplex PCR. The sample lists roughly 40,000 clones; about 88% were seen once. Sequenced here: CD4+ or CD8+ T cells sorted from blood, sampled in a trial of the OX40 agonist ivuxolimab. Every receptor here comes from an adult with an advanced solid tumor such as melanoma, head and neck, liver or kidney cancer.

The chain is built from TRBV28 and TRBJ1-3; unclear D gene. V was clipped by 3 bases and J by 2 bases, with 8 bases between them. The CDR3 spans 14 residues. The germline gives CDR1 MDHEN, CDR2 SYDVKM. CDR3 sequence: CASSLDWAGNTIYF. CDR3 DNA sequence: TGTGCCAGCAGTTTGGACTGGGCTGGAAACACCATATATTTT.

The rearrangement joins TRBV28 to TRBJ2-7, with TRBD2 identical over 16 bases. The CDR3 extends over 20 amino acids. Germline V CDR1 and CDR2: MDHEN, SYDVKM. Losses at the gene ends were 5 bases for V and 7 bases for J; bases not matched to a gene: 20. This CDR3 reads CASSPSGLAGGQRGIWEQYF. Here the CDR3 DNA reads TGTGCCAGCAGTCCCTCGGGACTAGCGGGAGGGCAACGGGGAATATGGGAGCAGTACTTC.

The CDR3 here is CASSDQRGTNTGELFF. CDR3 DNA: TGTGCCAGCAGCGACCAGCGGGGGACCAACACCGGGGAGCTGTTTTTT. This chain uses TRBV7-9 with TRBJ2-2; 8 bases are a match to TRBD2. The CDR3 is made up of 16 amino acids. Germline CDR1 SEHNR, CDR2 FQNEAQ (reference sequence). V shed 5 bases, J shed 2 bases, and the junction held 7 bases outside the gene matches.

The chain couples TRBV7-9 to TRBJ2-5, with 9 bases that match TRBD1. From germline, CDR1 is SEHNR and CDR2 FQNEAQ (reference sequence). The CDR3 has 15 residues. V shed 5 bases and J 1 base; nucleotides not matched to a gene: 5. The CDR3 nucleotides are TGTGCCAGCAGCGTACAGGGGGCTCGCCAAGAGACCCAGTACTTC. Amino acids: CASSVQGARQETQYF.

This chain connects TRBV6-5 to TRBJ2-7, with 11 bases fitting TRBD1. CDR3 length: 15 residues. V lost 6 bases to trimming and J lost 4 bases; unmatched junction nucleotides: 8. The germline V gene encodes CDR1 MNHEY and CDR2 SVGAGI. The CDR3 DNA reads as TGTGCCAGCAGATCAGCGGACAGGGGGCTTTACGAGCAGTACTTC. Its translation: CASRSADRGLYEQYF.

This chain links TRBV5-4 with TRBJ1-2; TRBD1 agrees at 9 bases. J was trimmed by 2 bases and V by 4 bases; bases with no gene match: 3. The germline V gene has CDR1 SGHNT and CDR2 YYREEE (reference sequence). The CDR3 has 14 amino acids. This chain's CDR3 is CASSMGQGNYGYTF. The CDR3 region has the DNA TGTGCCAGCAGCATGGGACAGGGCAACTATGGCTACACCTTC.

The chain combines TRBV10-3 with TRBJ1-1, with a possible D match to TRBD1 (6 bases). The CDR3 extends over 12 amino acids. Germline CDR1 ENHRY, CDR2 SYGVKD. V dropped 5 bases and J dropped 8 bases, with 12 bases sitting between them. The DNA of the CDR3 is TGTGCCATCAGTTCTACAGGGTGGGAAGCTTTCTTT. Its translation is CAISSTGWEAFF.

This clone is a singleton in its sample. At one end, the junction sequence differs from germline, possibly due to a read error. Distinct nucleotide sequences in the sample also encode this CDR3. The CDR3 DNA reads TGTGCCAGCAGTTTAGGGGGCTGGGGACTAGCGTCTAGCACAGATACGCAGTATTTT. This translates into CASSLGGWGLASSTDTQYF. The genes are TRBV7-9 and TRBJ2-3, with TRBD2 matching 10 bases. Germline V CDR1 and CDR2: SEHNR, FQNEAQ (reference sequence). The CDR3 runs 19 residues.

The chain uses TRBV27 and TRBJ2-3; 7 bases match TRBD1. V shed 5 bases and J 2 bases; nucleotides not matched to a gene: 19. Looked up from germline, CDR1 is MNHEY and CDR2 is SMNVEV (reference sequence). The CDR3 has 19 amino acids. The CDR3 is CASSAATGSQLLYTDTQYF. CDR3 coding DNA: TGTGCCAGCAGTGCGGCGACAGGGTCCCAACTCCTATACACAGATACGCAGTATTTT.

The chain joins TRBV11-2 to TRBJ2-6; TRBD1 matches at 8 bases. Germline trimming cut 5 bases from V and 0 bases from J; bases unmatched to any gene: 6. Germline values: CDR1 SGHAT, CDR2 FQNNGV. The CDR3 has 17 amino acids. CDR3 in DNA: TGTGCCAGCAGCAGAGGCAGGGGGCTCTCTGGGGCCAACGTCCTGACTTTC. It codes for CASSRGRGLSGANVLTF.

Points on this clone: One end of the junction is discordant with germline, which a read error may explain. The V and J genes are TRBV7-7 and TRBJ2-3; no definite D call. This CDR3 region has 14 residues. Per the germline V gene, CDR1 is SSHAT and CDR2 is FNYEAQ (reference sequence). Written as DNA, the CDR3 is TGTGCTAGCAGCACCTCCCCGAAGGATGATACGCAGTATTTT. It is translated as CASSTSPKDDTQYF.

J is TRBJ2-5 and V is TRBV4-1; TRBD2 matches at 12 bases. Per the germline V gene, CDR1 is MGHRA and CDR2 is YSYEKL. J was trimmed by 5 bases and V by 3 bases; bases with no gene match: 10. The length of the CDR3 is 17 residues. For the CDR3, the DNA is TGCGCCAGCAGCCATCTTAGGACTAGCGGGATCCGGGAGACCCAGTACTTC. It codes for CASSHLRTSGIRETQYF.

The chain employs TRBV5-4 and TRBJ2-3; a possible D gene is TRBD1 (5 bases). Germline CDR1 reads SGHNT; CDR2 reads YYREEE (reference sequence). This CDR3 is built from 14 residues. Deletions cut 4 bases from V and 2 bases from J, with 11 bases between. The CDR3 here is CASSPRQSTDTQYF. The CDR3 nucleotides are TGTGCCAGCAGCCCTCGACAGTCCACAGATACGCAGTATTTT. Full variable domain (remainder filled in from reference TRBV5-4 and TRBJ2-3): ETGVTQSPTHLIKTRGQQVTLRCSSQSGHNTVSWYQQALGQGPQFIFQYYREEENGRGNFPPRFSGLQFPNYSSELNVNALELDDSALYLCASSPRQSTDTQYFGPGTRLTVL.

This sequence joins TRBV19 and TRBJ2-7; 7 positions match TRBD1. Per germline, CDR1 LNHDA and CDR2 SQIVND (reference sequence). Losses at the gene ends were 9 bases for V and 2 bases for J; bases not matched to a gene: 10. The length of the CDR3 is 14 residues. CDR3 nucleotides: TGTGCCAGAAAATTACTGACAGGGACCTACGAGCAGTACTTC. Amino acids: CARKLLTGTYEQYF. The full variable domain, rest sourced from reference TRBV19 and TRBJ2-7, is DGGITQSPKYLFRKEGQNVTLSCEQNLNHDAMYWYRQDPGQGLRLIYYSQIVNDFQKGDIAEGYSVSREKKESFPLTVTSAQKNPTAFYLCARKLLTGTYEQYFGPGTRLTVT.

The V gene is TRBV11-2, the J gene TRBJ2-6; 8 bases match TRBD2. Trimming took 7 bases from V and 0 from J; bases not matched to a gene: 8. The CDR3 is made up of 17 amino acids. The V gene's germline CDR1 is SGHAT and CDR2 FQNNGV. The CDR3 sequence is CASTLLRGGSGANVLTF. The CDR3 coding sequence is TGTGCCAGCACCCTACTCCGGGGGGGCTCTGGGGCCAACGTCCTGACTTTC.

V is TRBV29-1 and J is TRBJ1-2; D remains unclear. V gave up 3 bases and J gave up 4 bases, with 9 bases separating them. The CDR3 loop spans 12 amino acids. CDR1 is SQVTM and CDR2 is ANQGSEA in the germline V gene. The CDR3 sequence: CSVDGESYGYTF. The CDR3 coding sequence is TGCAGCGTTGACGGAGAATCCTATGGCTACACCTTC.